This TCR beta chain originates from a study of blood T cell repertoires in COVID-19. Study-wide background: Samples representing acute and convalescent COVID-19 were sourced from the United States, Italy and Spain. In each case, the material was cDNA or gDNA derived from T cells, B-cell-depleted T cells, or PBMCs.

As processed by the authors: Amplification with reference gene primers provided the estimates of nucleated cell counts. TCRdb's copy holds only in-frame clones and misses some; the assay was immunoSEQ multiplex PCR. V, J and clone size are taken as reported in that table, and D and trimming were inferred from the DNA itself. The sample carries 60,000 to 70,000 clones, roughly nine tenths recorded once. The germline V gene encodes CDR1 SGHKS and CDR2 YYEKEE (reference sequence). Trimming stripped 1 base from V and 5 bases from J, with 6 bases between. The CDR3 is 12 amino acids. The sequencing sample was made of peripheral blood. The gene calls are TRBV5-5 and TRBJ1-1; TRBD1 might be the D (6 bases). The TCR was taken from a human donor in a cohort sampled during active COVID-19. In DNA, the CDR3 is TGTGCCAGCAGCTTGAGGGGGACTGAAGCTTTCTTT. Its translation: CASSLRGTEAFF.